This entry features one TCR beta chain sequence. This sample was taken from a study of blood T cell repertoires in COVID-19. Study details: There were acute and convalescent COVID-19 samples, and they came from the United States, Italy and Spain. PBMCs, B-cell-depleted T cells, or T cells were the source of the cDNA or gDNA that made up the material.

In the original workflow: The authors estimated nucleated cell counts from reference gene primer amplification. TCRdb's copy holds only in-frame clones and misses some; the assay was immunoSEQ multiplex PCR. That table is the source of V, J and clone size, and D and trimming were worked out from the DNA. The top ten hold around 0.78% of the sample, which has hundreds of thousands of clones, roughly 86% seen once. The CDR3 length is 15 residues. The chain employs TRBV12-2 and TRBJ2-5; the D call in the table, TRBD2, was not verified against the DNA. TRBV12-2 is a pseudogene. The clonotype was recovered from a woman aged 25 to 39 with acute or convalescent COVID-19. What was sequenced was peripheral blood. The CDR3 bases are TGTGCAAGTCCCAGCCGTAGGGCGGGACGCGAGACCCAGTACTTC. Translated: CASPSRRAGRETQYF.